Listed here are 9 T cell receptor beta chains from one sample, sequenced in a study of radiation and T cells in renal cell carcinoma. Time point here: baseline pretreatment blood. The treatment: 15 Gy SBRT to primary tumor, nephrectomy 4 weeks later. The protocol was immunoSEQ multiplex PCR, while the TCRdb copy is restricted to in-frame clones and leaves out a portion. The sample contains about 22,000 clones, approximately 80% of which appear only once. The sequencing here drew on blood, taken from a patient whose treatment included radiotherapy and nephrectomy. The receptors were sampled from a man aged 60 to 75 with renal cell carcinoma.

CDR3 residues: CASSQDSSGSSYEQYF. In DNA, the CDR3 is TGTGCCAGCAGCCAAGATTCGAGCGGAAGCTCCTACGAGCAGTACTTC. The V and J genes are TRBV4-2 and TRBJ2-7, with D possibly TRBD2 on 5 matching bases. Germline CDR1 reads LGHNA; CDR2 reads YNFKEQ. Between the trimmed V and J ends, which lost 0 bases and 0 bases, there was a span of 12 bases. The CDR3 is made up of 16 amino acids.

The chain links TRBV7-9 to TRBJ2-1, with D possibly being TRBD1 (6 bases). The CDR3 length is 15 residues. In germline, CDR1 is SEHNR, CDR2 FQNEAQ (reference sequence). With 5 bases removed from V and 3 bases from J, the gap between germline ends came to 14 bases. This CDR3 reads CASSRRGVVYNEQFF. The CDR3 DNA sequence: TGTGCCAGCAGCCGCAGGGGAGTCGTCTACAATGAGCAGTTCTTC.

The chain employs TRBV7-2 and TRBJ2-6; D is unclear. The V gene lost 2 bases and the J gene lost 4 bases, with 12 bases spanning the gap. Germline V gene data show CDR1 as SGHTA and CDR2 as FQGNSA. CDR3 length: 16 amino acids. For the CDR3, the DNA is TGTGCCAGCAGCTTAAACCCCATTACCGGGGCCAACGTCCTGACTTTC. Its protein product is CASSLNPITGANVLTF.

This chain connects TRBV14 to TRBJ2-1; a weak D match, TRBD2 (5 bases). Trimming left V 4 bases short and J 5 bases short, with 9 bases between. This CDR3 is 13 amino acids long. The germline V gene encodes CDR1 SGHDN and CDR2 FVKESK. CDR3 nucleotide sequence: TGTGCCAGCAGCCGAGGACTTAACAATGAGCAGTTCTTC. Translating it yields CASSRGLNNEQFF.

This chain uses TRBV4-1 with TRBJ2-1; no clear D. Germline assignment: CDR1 MGHRA and CDR2 YSYEKL. This CDR3 is 15 amino acids long. V shed 1 base and J shed 8 bases, with 15 bases lying between them. This CDR3 is CASSQGPDIYHEQFF. The CDR3 DNA reads TGCGCCAGCAGCCAAGGCCCTGACATATATCATGAGCAGTTCTTC.

The chain couples TRBV4-3 to TRBJ1-2, with D tentatively TRBD1 (5 bases). The CDR3 consists of 15 residues. V dropped 1 base and J dropped 2 bases, with 11 bases sitting between them. From germline, CDR1 is LGHNA and CDR2 YSLEER. This CDR3 reads CASSQGTGINYGYTF. The CDR3 DNA follows: TGCGCCAGCAGCCAAGGAACAGGTATCAACTATGGCTACACCTTC.

This clone was seen only once. The rearrangement links TRBV5-1 to TRBJ2-2; the D gene is possibly TRBD2 (6 bases). The germline V gene has CDR1 SGHRS and CDR2 YFSETQ. The CDR3 runs to 16 residues. V lost 1 base and J 2 bases, leaving 12 bases between the germline ends. The CDR3 DNA reads as TGCGCCAGCAGCTTGCTGGGTAGCGGAAACACCGGGGAGCTGTTTTTT. Amino acid sequence: CASSLLGSGNTGELFF.

This clone has more than one count but fewer than ten. This chain connects TRBV6-1 to TRBJ2-3; 8 bases align to TRBD2. Trimming cost V 4 bases and J 6 bases; bases outside gene matches: 6. Germline V gene lookup returns CDR1 MNHNS and CDR2 SASEGT. There are 14 residues in the CDR3. CDR3 loop: CASSGQTGGDTQYF. DNA for the CDR3: TGTGCCAGCAGTGGACAGACGGGGGGGGATACGCAGTATTTT.

Only one count was recorded for this clone. J is TRBJ2-7 and V is TRBV6-1, with 7 bases fitting TRBD1. This CDR3 is built from 12 residues. Germline trimming cut 6 bases from V and 1 base from J; bases unmatched to any gene: 0. Germline V gene lookup returns CDR1 MNHNS and CDR2 SASEGT. The CDR3 nucleotides are TGTGCCAGCAGGGGACAGTCCTACGAGCAGTACTTC. This translates into CASRGQSYEQYF.